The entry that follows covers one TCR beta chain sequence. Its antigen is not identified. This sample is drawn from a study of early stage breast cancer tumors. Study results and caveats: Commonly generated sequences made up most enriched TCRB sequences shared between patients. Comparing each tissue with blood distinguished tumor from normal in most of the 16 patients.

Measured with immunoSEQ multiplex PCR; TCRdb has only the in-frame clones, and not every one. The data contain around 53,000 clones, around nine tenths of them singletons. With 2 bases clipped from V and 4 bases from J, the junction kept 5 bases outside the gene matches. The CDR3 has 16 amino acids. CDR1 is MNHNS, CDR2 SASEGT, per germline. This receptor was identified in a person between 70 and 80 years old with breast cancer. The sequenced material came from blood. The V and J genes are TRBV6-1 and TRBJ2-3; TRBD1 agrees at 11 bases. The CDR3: CASSERGQGAPDTQYF. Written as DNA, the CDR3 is TGTGCCAGCAGTGAACGAGGACAGGGGGCCCCAGATACGCAGTATTTT.